The clone carrying this T cell receptor (beta chain) appeared a few times. One entry per CDR3 protein, called by TCRdb with MiXCR from the reads. The table includes 250,000 or so distinct CDR3 sequences, 25% to 30% detected once. These data are taken from a study of kidney transplant recipient with SARS-CoV-2 infection. Looked up from germline, CDR1 is SGHTA and CDR2 is FQGNSA. CDR3 size: 16 residues. Trimming took 1 base from V and 5 from J, leaving 18 bases between them. V gene TRBV7-2 combines with J gene TRBJ2-7; D ambiguous. The sequencing here drew on a blood sample, taken at baseline and on day 111 from a kidney transplant recipient. The source of this sequence is a male patient aged 25-45 years who had COVID-19 and was a kidney transplant recipient. Some T cells may have originated in the graft donor. CDR3 loop: CASSLGPLGQSHEQYF. CDR3 sequence (DNA): TGTGCCAGCAGCTTAGGGCCCCTCGGCCAATCCCACGAGCAGTACTTC.